Presented here are 25 T cell receptor beta chains from one specimen sequenced in a study of OX40 agonist ivuxolimab in advanced cancers. The assay was immunoSEQ multiplex PCR, and TCRdb's table has in-frame clones only and misses some. The sample includes 75,000 to 100,000 clones, roughly 90% of them seen just once. Source: CD4+ or CD8+ T cells sorted from blood, taken in a trial of the OX40 agonist ivuxolimab. The receptors stem from an adult with an advanced solid tumor such as melanoma, head and neck, liver or kidney cancer.

The chain is built from TRBV4-1 and TRBJ2-2; D ambiguous. The CDR3 runs to 18 residues. V was cut by 0 bases and J by 1 base, with 15 bases left in between. In germline, CDR1 is MGHRA, CDR2 YSYEKL. The CDR3 sequence: CASSQDFYGTGNTGELFF. As DNA, the CDR3 is TGCGCCAGCAGCCAAGATTTCTATGGTACGGGGAACACCGGGGAGCTGTTTTTT.

The CDR3 coding sequence is TGTGCCAGCTCAAGGGGAAGCAATCAGCCCCAGCATTTT. As protein: CASSRGSNQPQHF. The gene calls are TRBV18 and TRBJ1-5, with D perhaps matching TRBD1 (5 bases). CDR1 KGHSH and CDR2 LQKENI come from the germline V gene. V dropped 5 bases and J dropped 1 base, with 6 bases sitting between them. This CDR3 contains 13 residues.

The J gene is TRBJ2-3, the V gene TRBV18; TRBD1 might be the D (5 bases). The CDR3 is 15 residues long. Germline CDR1 is KGHSH and CDR2 is LQKENI. V was cut by 4 bases and J by 1 base, with 12 bases left in between. The chain's CDR3 is CASSLTETRTDTQYF. As DNA, the CDR3 is TGTGCCAGCTCACTGACAGAGACGCGCACAGATACGCAGTATTTT.

This chain links TRBV30 with TRBJ1-2, with a weak D call TRBD1 (5 bases). CDR3 length equals 13 residues. V dropped 0 bases and J dropped 7 bases, with 12 bases sitting between them. The V gene's germline CDR1 is GTSNPN and CDR2 SVGIG (reference sequence). The DNA for the CDR3 is TGTGCCTGGAGTGTATTTGCCCAGGGTGGCTACACCTTC. As protein: CAWSVFAQGGYTF.

In its sample, this clone was seen a few times. V gene TRBV7-9 combines with J gene TRBJ1-1; D may be TRBD1 (6 bases). This CDR3 comprises 15 residues. In germline, CDR1 is SEHNR, CDR2 FQNEAQ (reference sequence). The V and J ends lost 4 bases and 3 bases respectively, with 15 bases between them. The CDR3 sequence: CASSWGHRRDTEAFF. CDR3 coding DNA: TGTGCCAGCAGCTGGGGACACCGGCGAGACACTGAAGCTTTCTTT.

The gene calls are TRBV2 and TRBJ2-3; D ambiguous. The CDR3 is 12 residues long. Trimming left V 7 bases short and J 2 bases short, with 7 bases between. Germline values: CDR1 SNHLY, CDR2 FYNNEI. CDR3: CASKPFTDTQYF. CDR3 coding DNA: TGTGCCAGCAAACCCTTCACAGATACGCAGTATTTT.

The genes are TRBV15 and TRBJ2-3; 8 bases fit TRBD1. The CDR3 spans 15 residues. Unmatched junction bases numbered 11, after V lost 8 bases and J lost 4 bases. Germline V lookup: CDR1 LNHNV, CDR2 YYDKDF (reference sequence). The chain's CDR3 is CATGDRRTSADTQYF. CDR3 nucleotides: TGTGCCACCGGGGACAGGCGAACGTCGGCAGATACGCAGTATTTT.

This chain links TRBV28 with TRBJ2-7, with TRBD2 matching over 10 bases. Germline CDR1 reads MDHEN; CDR2 reads SYDVKM. There are 15 residues in the CDR3. V gave up 5 bases and J gave up 4 bases; unmatched junction bases: 8. The CDR3 loop is CASSPSSGSTYEQYF. Written as DNA, the CDR3 is TGTGCCAGCAGTCCTTCTAGCGGGAGTACGTACGAGCAGTACTTC.

V usage is TRBV11-3 and J usage is TRBJ2-1; 13 bases are a match to TRBD2. This CDR3 contains 15 residues. In germline, CDR1 is SGHNT, CDR2 YENEEA. J gave up 8 bases and V 5 bases, and 6 bases lay outside the gene matches. As DNA, the CDR3 is TGTGCCAGCAGCCAAGGACTAGCGGGAGATGATGAGCAGTTCTTC. Translated, it gives CASSQGLAGDDEQFF.

The chain employs TRBV7-2 and TRBJ2-6; 9 bases match TRBD1. V lost 5 bases, J lost 0 bases, and 5 bases stayed unmatched. The germline V gene encodes CDR1 SGHTA and CDR2 FQGNSA. The CDR3 loop spans 17 amino acids. The CDR3 reads CASSTRTGVSGANVLTF. CDR3 DNA sequence: TGTGCCAGCAGCACCCGGACAGGGGTCTCTGGGGCCAACGTCCTGACTTTC.

V is TRBV5-1 and J is TRBJ2-6; 8 bases are shared with TRBD1. Trimming removed 0 bases from V and 2 bases from J; junction bases left unmatched: 4. CDR3 length equals 17 residues. Germline V gene data show CDR1 as SGHRS and CDR2 as YFSETQ. The CDR3 DNA sequence: TGCGCCAGCAGCTTGGACAGGGGGGTACCTGGGGCCAACGTCCTGACTTTC. This codes for CASSLDRGVPGANVLTF.

The chain is built from TRBV11-2 and TRBJ2-1; 9 positions agree with TRBD2. The CDR3 runs 17 residues. Germline CDR1 and CDR2: SGHAT and FQNNGV. V shed 3 bases and J 2 bases; nucleotides not matched to a gene: 8. The CDR3 spells CASSLGLAGAPYNEQFF. In nucleotides, the CDR3 is TGTGCCAGCAGCTTGGGGTTAGCGGGAGCCCCCTACAATGAGCAGTTCTTC.

The CDR3 spells CASTVPDYGYTF. The DNA of the CDR3 is TGTGCCAGCACGGTGCCAGACTATGGCTACACCTTC. The chain employs TRBV2 and TRBJ1-2, with unresolved D. Trimming removed 7 bases from V and 3 bases from J, with 9 bases in between. This CDR3 contains 12 residues. The germline V gene has CDR1 SNHLY and CDR2 FYNNEI.

The chain carries TRBV7-2 and TRBJ2-1; 7 bases match TRBD2. There are 16 residues in the CDR3. V lost 5 bases, J lost 6 bases, and 13 bases stayed unmatched. CDR1 and CDR2 (germline): SGHTA, FQGNSA. This CDR3 is CASSRWSGTTSNEQFF. The CDR3 nucleotides read TGTGCCAGCAGCCGGTGGAGCGGGACTACCTCCAATGAGCAGTTCTTC. Filled out from reference TRBV7-2 and TRBJ2-1, the complete variable domain reads GAGVSQSPSNKVTEKGKDVELRCDPISGHTALYWYRQSLGQGLEFLIYFQGNSAPDKSGLPSDRFSAERTGGSVSTLTIQRTQQEDSAVYLCASSRWSGTTSNEQFFGPGTRLTVL.

The V call is TRBV28, the J call TRBJ2-3, with TRBD2 as a possible D gene (6 bases). CDR3 size: 18 residues. Trimming pared 2 bases from V and 0 bases from J, leaving 18 bases between. Per the germline V gene, CDR1 is MDHEN and CDR2 is SYDVKM. The DNA of the CDR3 is TGTGCCAGCAGTTTAATAGCGGCTATTAGTACTAGCACAGATACGCAGTATTTT. Protein: CASSLIAAISTSTDTQYF.

The rearrangement links TRBV4-2 to TRBJ2-1; 9 bases are a match to TRBD2. The germline V gene encodes CDR1 LGHNA and CDR2 YNFKEQ. The length of the CDR3 is 15 residues. J gave up 5 bases and V 1 base, and 3 bases lay outside the gene matches. In nucleotides, the CDR3 is TGTGCCAGCAGCCAAGGGTTAGCGGGGGACAATGAGCAGTTCTTC. This gives the protein CASSQGLAGDNEQFF.

This chain joins TRBV11-3 and TRBJ1-1; D is undetermined. Germline assignment: CDR1 SGHNT and CDR2 YENEEA. The CDR3 runs 17 residues. V was clipped by 2 bases and J by 2 bases, with 18 bases between them. In nucleotides, the CDR3 is TGTGCCAGCAGCTTAAGTGTTGGGGTACGGATAAACACTGAAGCTTTCTTT. Amino acid sequence: CASSLSVGVRINTEAFF.

CDR3 region: CASSLAQGSSYEQYF. DNA of the CDR3: TGTGCCAGCAGCTTAGCCCAGGGTTCCTCCTACGAGCAGTACTTC. This chain joins TRBV11-2 and TRBJ2-7, with D perhaps matching TRBD1 (5 bases). Trimming removed 1 base from V and 0 bases from J, with 10 bases in between. Germline V gene data show CDR1 as SGHAT and CDR2 as FQNNGV. This CDR3 has 15 residues.

This chain connects TRBV4-3 to TRBJ2-5; 8 bases line up with TRBD1. V shed 1 base, J shed 5 bases, and the junction held 6 bases outside the gene matches. In germline, CDR1 is LGHNA, CDR2 YSLEER. The CDR3 runs 15 residues. The CDR3 region has the DNA TGCGCCAGCAGCCAAGTAGACAGGGGATGGGAGACCCAGTACTTC. The encoded protein is CASSQVDRGWETQYF.

The chain uses TRBV28 and TRBJ1-2; no firm D call. Germline V gives CDR1 MDHEN, CDR2 SYDVKM. V gave up 10 bases and J gave up 8 bases, with 17 bases separating them. The CDR3 is 12 amino acids. As DNA, the CDR3 is TGTGCCAACTATGACACCGCTAGCGGCTACACCTTC. Amino acid sequence: CANYDTASGYTF.

The chain couples TRBV5-8 to TRBJ1-1; D unresolved. V lost 0 bases and J lost 1, with 10 bases in between. This CDR3 has 15 residues. Germline lookup yields CDR1 SGHTS and CDR2 YDEGEE. This CDR3 is CASSLGHIKNTEAFF. CDR3 in DNA: TGTGCCAGCAGCTTGGGGCATATTAAGAACACTGAAGCTTTCTTT.

V and J are TRBV11-3 and TRBJ2-1, with 8 positions matching TRBD2. After removal of 5 bases from V and 10 bases from J, the junction contained 13 bases not matched to a gene. CDR1 is SGHNT and CDR2 is YENEEA in the germline V gene. The CDR3 loop spans 15 amino acids. CDR3 sequence (DNA): TGTGCCAGCAGCCTGAAGCGGGGGTGGGGGTCAGAGCAGTTCTTC. It is translated as CASSLKRGWGSEQFF.

A few counts support this clone. Distinct nucleotide sequences in the sample also encode this CDR3. This chain links TRBV9 with TRBJ1-1, with D possibly TRBD1 on 5 matching bases. CDR3 length equals 13 residues. CDR1 and CDR2 from the germline V gene are SGDLS and YYNGEE. The V end lost 0 bases, the J end lost 3 bases, and 6 bases lay between the germline ends. CDR3 loop: CASSVAGDTEAFF. The CDR3 DNA sequence: TGTGCCAGCAGCGTAGCGGGGGACACTGAAGCTTTCTTT.

This clone has only one observation. The chain combines TRBV28 with TRBJ2-3; tentative D call: TRBD2 (5 bases). The CDR3 has 14 amino acids. The germline gives CDR1 MDHEN, CDR2 SYDVKM. V was trimmed by 5 bases and J by 3 bases, leaving 12 bases between them. The CDR3 reads CASSRWESTDTQYF. The CDR3 DNA reads as TGTGCCAGCAGTCGGTGGGAGTCAACAGATACGCAGTATTTT.

V is TRBV7-2 and J is TRBJ1-1; D perhaps matches TRBD1 (5 bases). The germline V gene encodes CDR1 SGHTA and CDR2 FQGNSA. The CDR3 has 18 residues. Trimming removed 3 bases at V and 4 bases at J, with 24 bases between. The CDR3 coding sequence is TGTGCCAGCAGCTTGCTGGGACGGACTAGCCTCGTGACCACTGAAGCTTTCTTT. This encodes CASSLLGRTSLVTTEAFF.